The 18 T cell receptor beta chains below were found in one sample sequenced in a study of type 1 and type 2 diabetes patients. PCR was run on genomic DNA. Multiplex PCR with 30 forward and 13 reverse primers amplified the TCR beta CDR3. MiXCR, applied by TCRdb to the multiplex PCR reads, yields one record per CDR3 protein. The sample lists 250,000 or so distinct CDR3 sequences; around 47% were seen once. The sequenced material came from peripheral blood mononuclear cells (PBMCs). Source of these receptors: a man between 18 and 29 years old with type 2 diabetes.

This chain uses TRBV4-1 with TRBJ2-7, with D perhaps assigned TRBD1 or TRBD2 (5 bases each). CDR1 and CDR2 (germline): MGHRA, YSYEKL. Trimming left V 0 bases short and J 3 bases short, with 15 bases between. This CDR3 is 16 amino acids long. CDR3 sequence reads: CASSQEWGTSLYEQYF. DNA for the CDR3: TGCGCCAGCAGCCAAGAATGGGGGACCTCCCTCTACGAGCAGTACTTC.

The chain recombines TRBV19 with TRBJ2-5, with 7 bases matching TRBD1. This CDR3 region has 14 residues. With 4 bases clipped from V and 2 bases from J, the junction kept 4 bases outside the gene matches. From germline, CDR1 is LNHDA and CDR2 SQIVND (reference sequence). The CDR3 DNA sequence: TGTGCCAGTAGTACCTACAGGGGTCAAGAGACCCAGTACTTC. It is translated as CASSTYRGQETQYF. Full variable domain (outside the CDR3, taken from reference TRBV19 and TRBJ2-5): DGGITQSPKYLFRKEGQNVTLSCEQNLNHDAMYWYRQDPGQGLRLIYYSQIVNDFQKGDIAEGYSVSREKKESFPLTVTSAQKNPTAFYLCASSTYRGQETQYFGPGTRLLVL.

This chain links TRBV19 with TRBJ2-2, with 8 bases lining up with TRBD2. The CDR3 runs to 14 residues. Germline CDR1 and CDR2: LNHDA and SQIVND (reference sequence). Unmatched junction bases numbered 5, after V lost 7 bases and J lost 4 bases. For the CDR3, the DNA is TGTGCCAGTAAGCTACTAGCGGTCACCGGGGAGCTGTTTTTT. Amino acid sequence: CASKLLAVTGELFF. Variable domain in full (rest from reference TRBV19 and TRBJ2-2): DGGITQSPKYLFRKEGQNVTLSCEQNLNHDAMYWYRQDPGQGLRLIYYSQIVNDFQKGDIAEGYSVSREKKESFPLTVTSAQKNPTAFYLCASKLLAVTGELFFGEGSRLTVL.

The chain employs TRBV10-3 and TRBJ1-1, with D possibly being TRBD1 (5 bases). V was cut by 5 bases and J by 5 bases, with 9 bases left in between. CDR3 length equals 12 residues. CDR1 and CDR2 (germline): ENHRY, SYGVKD. The CDR3 coding sequence is TGTGCCATCAGTCGGGGGGGGACTGAAGCTTTCTTT. It translates to CAISRGGTEAFF.

The genes are TRBV11-2 and TRBJ1-5, with TRBD1 as a possible D gene (6 bases). This CDR3 contains 13 residues. Deletions cut 8 bases from V and 4 bases from J, with 12 bases between. Germline assignment: CDR1 SGHAT and CDR2 FQNNGV. The CDR3 reads CASSGGTNQPQHF. CDR3 bases: TGTGCCAGCTCCGGTGGGACAAATCAGCCCCAGCATTTT.

There are a few counts of this clonotype. V is TRBV6-2 or TRBV6-3 and J is TRBJ1-1; D unresolved. Germline assignment: CDR1 MNHEY and CDR2 SVGEGT. V was cut by 6 bases and J by 0 bases, with 8 bases left in between. The CDR3 length is 13 residues. The CDR3 loop reads CASRQTVNTEAFF. CDR3 nucleotide sequence: TGTGCCAGCAGACAGACGGTGAACACTGAAGCTTTCTTT.

This clonotype came up a few times. The V call is TRBV19, the J call TRBJ2-5, with 8 bases aligning to TRBD2. CDR1 LNHDA and CDR2 SQIVND come from the germline V gene (reference sequence). The ends lost 3 bases at V and 3 bases at J; junction bases unmatched: 6. This CDR3 has 15 amino acids. In DNA form, the CDR3 reads TGTGCCAGTAGTATCGGGGGGGATGGCAAAGAGACCCAGTACTTC. Its translation is CASSIGGDGKETQYF.

The chain employs TRBV10-2 and TRBJ1-6; D is uncertain. The germline V gene has CDR1 WSHSY and CDR2 SAAADI. V was clipped by 2 bases and J by 1 base, with 9 bases between them. The CDR3 length is 16 residues. CDR3 DNA: TGCGCCAGCAGTGAGGAAGGGAATTCCTATAATTCACCCCTCCACTTT. This codes for CASSEEGNSYNSPLHF.

This clonotype has a handful of counts. The chain couples TRBV10-2 to TRBJ2-2; D is unclear. V was clipped by 0 bases and J by 7 bases, with 6 bases between them. This CDR3 region has 13 residues. Germline-derived CDR1 and CDR2 are WSHSY and SAAADI. The DNA for the CDR3 is TGCGCCAGCAGTGAGTCGAGCATCGGGGAGCTGTTTTTT. Its protein is CASSESSIGELFF.

This chain joins TRBV4-2 and TRBJ1-4, with 10 bases identical to TRBD1. Looked up from germline, CDR1 is LGHNA and CDR2 is YNFKEQ. Trimming at V came to 0 bases and at J to 7 bases, leaving 5 bases not matched to a gene. The CDR3 totals 16 residues. The CDR3 region has the DNA TGTGCCAGCAGCCAAGAACGAGGGGACAGGGGTGAAAAACTGTTTTTT. Protein product: CASSQERGDRGEKLFF.

Comment on this clonotype: An end of the junction does not agree with germline; a read error may underlie this. The CDR3 sequence: CASSLVASEAFF. The CDR3 DNA reads as TGCGCCAGCAGCTTAGTGGCCAGTGAAGCTTTCTTT. This chain connects TRBV7-9 to TRBJ1-1; D unresolved. This CDR3 comprises 12 residues. Germline assignment: CDR1 SEHNR and CDR2 FQNEAQ (reference sequence).

In this sample, this clonotype turned up a few times. The rearrangement joins TRBV7-3 to TRBJ1-1; D uncertain. This CDR3 region has 13 residues. V shed 3 bases and J shed 1 base, with 6 bases lying between them. In germline, CDR1 is SGHTA, CDR2 FQGTGA. The CDR3 reads CASSFTPNTEAFF. The CDR3 DNA follows: TGTGCCAGCAGCTTTACACCGAACACTGAAGCTTTCTTT.

As concerns this clonotype: Likely a read error: the CDR3 ends without its conserved phenylalanine or tryptophan. The V gene is TRBV6-1, the J gene TRBJ1-1, with D unclear. V shed 7 bases and J shed 11 bases, with 17 bases lying between them. The CDR3 extends over 12 amino acids. Germline loops: CDR1 MNHNS, CDR2 SASEGT. Written as DNA, the CDR3 is TGTGCCAGCAACCTGCCCAGGCACGGGGCTTTCTCT. It codes for CASNLPRHGAFS.

Worth noting for this clonotype: At one boundary the junction diverges from the germline segment, which might be a read error. V is TRBV15 and J is TRBJ1-4, with D unclear. Germline-derived CDR1 and CDR2 are LNHNV and YYDKDF (reference sequence). The CDR3 is made up of 15 amino acids. CDR3 nucleotides: TGTGCCACCAGCGGTAGCTCGGGTGGAGGTGAAAGACTGTTTTTT. It is translated as CATSGSSGGGERLFF.

This chain joins TRBV28 and TRBJ2-2, with 8 bases that match TRBD1. The germline V gene has CDR1 MDHEN and CDR2 SYDVKM. The CDR3 has 16 residues. Trimming cost V 5 bases and J 7 bases; bases outside gene matches: 12. The DNA of the CDR3 is TGTGCCAGCAGTGCGATCCCCAGGGGGCGGGACGGGGAGCTGTTTTTT. It specifies CASSAIPRGRDGELFF.

The chain couples TRBV7-2 to TRBJ1-3, with D unresolved. The CDR3 is made up of 15 amino acids. V was trimmed by 4 bases and J by 0 bases, leaving 10 bases between them. The germline gives CDR1 SGHTA, CDR2 FQGNSA. The CDR3 reads CASSSSANSGNTIYF. As DNA, the CDR3 is TGTGCCAGCAGCTCATCAGCGAACTCTGGAAACACCATATATTTT.

The CDR3 region is CASSLEPGNYEQYF. The CDR3 region has the DNA TGTGCCAGCAGCTTAGAGCCGGGGAACTACGAGCAGTACTTC. This chain links TRBV7-2 with TRBJ2-7; the D gene is possibly TRBD2 (5 bases). From germline, CDR1 is SGHTA and CDR2 FQGNSA. This CDR3 spans 14 amino acids. Trimming cost V 1 base and J 3 bases, with 10 bases left between them.

This clonotype was counted only a few times. A read error may produce the germline difference seen at one junction end. V is TRBV12-3 or TRBV12-4 and J is TRBJ1-5, with TRBD1 as a possible D gene (5 bases). This CDR3 is built from 13 residues. For the CDR3, the DNA is TGTGCCAGCAGATTAGGGGAGGATCAGCCCCAGCATTTT. Encoded protein: CASRLGEDQPQHF.